The 20 T cell receptor beta chains reported below all come from one sample, sequenced in a study of cytomegalovirus exposure and HLA in healthy donors. The PCR ran on 60 Vbeta and 13 Jbeta primers. Measured with immunoSEQ multiplex PCR; TCRdb has only the in-frame clones, and not every one. In the table there are about 200,000 clones, approximately 82% of which are singletons. The sequenced sample consisted of PBMCs. These receptors all come from a male donor in good health and CMV-seronegative.

The rearrangement links TRBV6-4 to TRBJ2-3; TRBD2 might be the D (6 bases). Trimming took 6 bases from V and 2 from J, leaving 15 bases between them. The CDR3 length is 15 residues. CDR1 is MRHNA and CDR2 is SNTAGT in the germline V gene. CDR3 region: CASRQSSAFTDTQYF. The CDR3 DNA follows: TGTGCCAGCAGACAGTCTAGCGCCTTCACAGATACGCAGTATTTT.

The chain carries TRBV15 and TRBJ2-1; 11 bases are shared with TRBD2. Germline V gene sequence: CDR1 LNHNV, CDR2 YYDKDF (reference sequence). This CDR3 contains 16 residues. With 8 bases clipped from V and 0 bases from J, the junction kept 6 bases outside the gene matches. CDR3 nucleotides: TGTGCCACCCGGGGACTAGCGGCCAGCTCCTACAATGAGCAGTTCTTC. Protein: CATRGLAASSYNEQFF.

The chain employs TRBV18 and TRBJ1-1; D may be TRBD1 (5 bases). V shed 3 bases and J shed 10 bases, with 12 bases lying between them. Germline values: CDR1 KGHSH, CDR2 LQKENI. The CDR3 length is 12 residues. The CDR3 reads CASSPMGRAAFF. CDR3 sequence (DNA): TGTGCCAGCTCACCCATGGGCAGGGCAGCTTTCTTT.

The J gene is TRBJ1-1, the V gene TRBV18; 7 bases match TRBD1. The CDR3 totals 14 residues. The junction had 10 bases not matched to a gene; V was cut back by 6 bases and J by 6 bases. The V gene's germline CDR1 is KGHSH and CDR2 LQKENI. The CDR3 reads CASSNNRGDAEAFF. The CDR3 coding sequence is TGTGCCAGCTCGAACAACAGGGGAGACGCTGAAGCTTTCTTT.

The chain employs TRBV6-5 and TRBJ1-3; D is undetermined. Germline V gene lookup returns CDR1 MNHEY and CDR2 SVGAGI. The CDR3 runs to 16 residues. V was pared by 4 bases and J by 0 bases, with 13 bases between. The CDR3 sequence is CASSSDLPSSGNTIYF. The DNA of the CDR3 is TGTGCCAGCAGTTCAGACTTACCGAGCTCTGGAAACACCATATATTTT.

This clone was detected only a few times. The chain recombines TRBV7-8 with TRBJ2-3, with 7 bases identical to TRBD1. The CDR3 spans 14 residues. Looked up from germline, CDR1 is SGHVS and CDR2 is FQNEAQ. V lost 5 bases and J lost 4; bases outside the gene matches: 6. CDR3 bases: TGTGCCAGCAGCCCGATCCAGGGGGCAGATACGCAGTATTTT. This sequence encodes CASSPIQGADTQYF. The complete variable domain, with remaining parts taken from reference TRBV7-8 and TRBJ2-3, reads GAGVSQSPRYKVAKRGQDVALRCDPISGHVSLFWYQQALGQGPEFLTYFQNEAQLDKSGLPSDRFFAERPEGSVSTLKIQRTQQEDSAVYLCASSPIQGADTQYFGPGTRLTVL.

The chain joins TRBV2 to TRBJ1-5, with a possible D match to TRBD1 (6 bases). Trimming took 0 bases from V and 2 from J, leaving 14 bases between them. CDR1 SNHLY and CDR2 FYNNEI come from the germline V gene. The CDR3 spans 17 residues. The CDR3 reads CASSEAGGAWGNQPQHF. Written as DNA, the CDR3 is TGTGCCAGCAGTGAAGCGGGGGGGGCATGGGGCAATCAGCCCCAGCATTTT.

The count of this clone is one. The V gene is TRBV15, the J gene TRBJ2-1; D uncertain. Trimming took 5 bases from V and 9 from J, leaving 20 bases between them. The CDR3 extends over 15 amino acids. The germline V gene encodes CDR1 LNHNV and CDR2 YYDKDF (reference sequence). The CDR3 protein is CATSPTQPIRGEQFF. The CDR3 nucleotides read TGTGCCACCAGCCCTACCCAACCAATACGAGGTGAGCAGTTCTTC.

The chain carries TRBV15 and TRBJ1-5; 7 positions agree with TRBD1. Germline trimming cut 4 bases from V and 4 bases from J; bases unmatched to any gene: 10. The germline V gene has CDR1 LNHNV and CDR2 YYDKDF (reference sequence). The CDR3 contains 16 residues. The CDR3 is CATSNGDSKRNQPQHF. The CDR3 DNA sequence: TGTGCCACCAGCAACGGGGACAGCAAACGAAATCAGCCCCAGCATTTT.

The chain's CDR3 is CASKGLATDTQYF. The CDR3 DNA follows: TGTGCCAGCAAGGGACTCGCCACAGATACGCAGTATTTT. The chain combines TRBV28 with TRBJ2-3; perhaps TRBD2 as D (6 bases). Germline V lookup: CDR1 MDHEN, CDR2 SYDVKM. V shed 7 bases and J shed 2 bases, with 10 bases lying between them. This CDR3 comprises 13 residues.

This sequence joins TRBV18 and TRBJ2-3, with a weak D call TRBD1 (5 bases). Trimming took 3 bases from V and 1 from J, leaving 11 bases between them. The CDR3 runs 15 residues. Germline CDR1 KGHSH, CDR2 LQKENI. Here the CDR3 DNA reads TGTGCCAGCTCACCGAAAGTACAGGGCACAGATACGCAGTATTTT. Its protein product is CASSPKVQGTDTQYF.

DNA for the CDR3: TGTGCCAGCAGACAGGGACCGTCAAGCTCCTACAATGAGCAGTTCTTC. Translated, it gives CASRQGPSSSYNEQFF. V gene TRBV7-9 combines with J gene TRBJ2-1; weak D call: TRBD1 (6 bases). Trimming left V 6 bases short and J 0 bases short, with 15 bases between. The length of the CDR3 is 16 residues. CDR1 is SEHNR and CDR2 is FQNEAQ in the germline V gene (reference sequence).

This chain connects TRBV10-3 to TRBJ2-1, with a tentative D call TRBD2 (8 bases). Germline V lookup: CDR1 ENHRY, CDR2 SYGVKD. V dropped 5 bases and J dropped 5 bases, with 16 bases sitting between them. The length of the CDR3 is 15 residues. The CDR3 reads CAISSIAGQNNEQFF. The CDR3 coding sequence is TGTGCCATCAGTTCGATAGCGGGACAGAACAATGAGCAGTTCTTC.

This clone has only a few counts. The chain uses TRBV7-2 and TRBJ2-5; the match to TRBD2 covers 8 bases. The ends lost 2 bases at V and 11 bases at J; junction bases unmatched: 7. The germline CDR1 and CDR2 sequences are SGHTA and FQGNSA. There are 13 residues in the CDR3. The CDR3 here is CASSLIMLAGQYF. CDR3 sequence (DNA): TGTGCCAGCAGCTTAATTATGTTAGCGGGGCAGTACTTC.

This clone was observed a few times. This rearrangement joins TRBV6-6 to TRBJ2-1; TRBD2 is a possible D gene (6 bases). Germline values: CDR1 MNHNY, CDR2 SVGAGI (reference sequence). With 8 bases removed from V and 4 bases from J, the gap between germline ends came to 15 bases. The CDR3 spans 14 residues. CDR3 DNA sequence: TGTGCCAGCCGAACTTCTCGGGAGTACAATGAGCAGTTCTTC. This encodes CASRTSREYNEQFF.

The rearrangement links TRBV9 to TRBJ2-5, with D possibly matching TRBD2 (6 bases). Near its end, the DNA agrees better with TRBJ2-7, so the J call may be wrong. CDR3 length equals 14 residues. In germline, CDR1 is SGDLS, CDR2 YYNGEE. The CDR3 nucleotides are TGTGCCAGCAGCGTAGCCGCGGGAACCTACGAGCAGTACTTC. It encodes CASSVAAGTYEQYF.

The chain couples TRBV6-7 to TRBJ2-3, with no clear D. TRBV6-7 is marked as an open reading frame, function uncertain. The CDR3 has 11 amino acids. The V gene lost 8 bases and the J gene lost 0 bases, with 3 bases spanning the gap. The CDR3 here is CASYSTDTQYF. The CDR3 bases are TGTGCCAGCTATAGCACAGATACGCAGTATTTT.

This clone was counted once. The chain is built from TRBV14 and TRBJ1-6; no clear D gene. There are 15 residues in the CDR3. Germline V gives CDR1 SGHDN, CDR2 FVKESK. With 0 bases removed from V and 5 bases from J, the gap between germline ends came to 8 bases. The CDR3 nucleotides are TGTGCCAGCAGCCAAGATATTCGGGATAATTCACCCCTCCACTTT. Amino acids: CASSQDIRDNSPLHF.

The V and J genes are TRBV27 and TRBJ1-1, with 7 bases aligning to TRBD1. The CDR3 has 14 residues. The J segment lost 0 bases and the V segment lost 5 bases, leaving 3 bases of the junction unmatched. Germline V gene sequence: CDR1 MNHEY, CDR2 SMNVEV (reference sequence). In DNA form, the CDR3 reads TGTGCCAGCAGTAGGGACAGCATGAACACTGAAGCTTTCTTT. Translation gives CASSRDSMNTEAFF.

The chain combines TRBV28 with TRBJ1-3; D ambiguous. Trimming removed 5 bases from V and 0 bases from J, with 8 bases in between. CDR1 and CDR2 from the germline V gene are MDHEN and SYDVKM. This CDR3 is 14 amino acids long. CDR3: CASSEIGSGNTIYF. As DNA, the CDR3 is TGTGCCAGCAGTGAGATCGGCTCTGGAAACACCATATATTTT.